The 25 T cell receptor beta chains below all came from one sample that was sequenced in a study of early T cells in non-severe SARS-CoV-2 infection. Each CDR3 protein gets one entry after TCRdb re-called the 5' RACE reads with MiXCR. The sample holds fewer than 85,000 distinct CDR3 sequences, approximately 9.1% seen once. The sample consisted of whole blood. The receptors here all came from an adult who was a healthcare worker with PCR-confirmed SARS-CoV-2 infection or an uninfected control (not recorded which).

The DNA of the CDR3 is TGTGCCACCAGTGATCCTAGCGGGAGTCTCAATGAGCAGTTCTTC. This sequence encodes CATSDPSGSLNEQFF. This rearrangement joins TRBV24-1 to TRBJ2-1, with 10 positions matching TRBD2. The CDR3 contains 15 residues. The germline V gene encodes CDR1 KGHDR and CDR2 SFDVKD. The V and J ends lost 3 bases and 6 bases, in that order; junction bases with no gene match: 4.

The chain links TRBV6-4 to TRBJ2-1, with a weak D call TRBD1 (5 bases). CDR1 and CDR2 (germline): MRHNA, SNTAGT. Deletions cut 4 bases from V and 9 bases from J, with 13 bases between. This CDR3 is 13 amino acids long. The CDR3 is CASSVTPQGEQFF. The CDR3, as DNA: TGTGCCAGCAGTGTGACTCCCCAGGGTGAGCAGTTCTTC.

This clonotype was seen at least ten times. The V call is TRBV11-2, the J call TRBJ1-1; the D is unclear. The CDR3 has 13 amino acids. CDR1 and CDR2 (germline): SGHAT, FQNNGV. V was cut by 0 bases and J by 4 bases, with 6 bases left in between. This CDR3 is CASSLERATEAFF. The CDR3 nucleotides read TGTGCCAGCAGCTTAGAAAGGGCCACTGAAGCTTTCTTT.

This clonotype was detected a few times. The chain couples TRBV28 to TRBJ2-6, with D perhaps TRBD2 (5 bases). V was pared by 4 bases and J by 13 bases, with 17 bases between. Germline CDR1 MDHEN, CDR2 SYDVKM. The CDR3 loop spans 14 amino acids. This chain's CDR3 is CASSSGPPRGVLTF. The DNA of the CDR3 is TGTGCCAGCAGTTCCGGACCCCCCAGAGGGGTCCTGACTTTC.

In the case of this clonotype: One junction end does not reproduce the germline sequence, and a read error may be involved. The chain recombines TRBV20-1 with TRBJ2-1, with TRBD1 matching over 7 bases. The germline V gene encodes CDR1 DFQATT and CDR2 SNEGSKA (reference sequence). The length of the CDR3 is 14 residues. The CDR3 sequence: CSAGERTGNNEQFF. The DNA for the CDR3 is TGCAGTGCTGGAGAGCGGACAGGAAACAATGAGCAGTTCTTC.

This clonotype showed up just a few times. This sequence joins TRBV6-5 and TRBJ2-3; D possibly corresponds to TRBD2 (6 bases). V lost 6 bases to trimming and J lost 2 bases, with 9 bases between them. The CDR3 consists of 13 residues. Looked up from germline, CDR1 is MNHEY and CDR2 is SVGAGI. The CDR3 protein is CASSAGPTDTQYF. The CDR3 DNA follows: TGTGCCAGCAGCGCGGGGCCCACAGATACGCAGTATTTT.

The V gene is TRBV10-3, the J gene TRBJ2-4; no clear D. The germline V and J ends were trimmed by 4 bases and 1 base, with 11 bases remaining between them. Germline V gene sequence: CDR1 ENHRY, CDR2 SYGVKD. The CDR3 consists of 15 residues. DNA of the CDR3: TGTGCCATCAGTGCAACCGACGGGGCCAAAAACATTCAGTACTTC. This gives the protein CAISATDGAKNIQYF.

This clonotype has ten or more counts. This chain joins TRBV7-2 and TRBJ2-7; D may be TRBD2 (5 bases). Per germline, CDR1 SGHTA and CDR2 FQGNSA. Trimming shortened V by 5 bases and J by 2 bases, and 10 bases separated the two germline ends. This CDR3 contains 13 residues. CDR3 residues: CASSPRSAYEQYF. DNA for the CDR3: TGTGCCAGCAGCCCCCGTAGCGCCTACGAGCAGTACTTC.

This clonotype was counted ten times or more. The J gene is TRBJ2-1, the V gene TRBV20-1; TRBD2 matches at 7 bases. J lost 4 bases, V lost 3 bases, and 3 bases had no gene match. The CDR3 loop spans 13 amino acids. CDR1 DFQATT and CDR2 SNEGSKA come from the germline V gene (reference sequence). CDR3 in DNA: TGCAGTGCTAGCCTAGCGGAGTACAATGAGCAGTTCTTC. Protein sequence: CSASLAEYNEQFF.

This clonotype was seen at least ten times. The chain is built from TRBV6-2 or TRBV6-3 and TRBJ2-1; TRBD2 agrees at 10 bases. In germline, CDR1 is MNHEY, CDR2 SVGEGT. There are 16 residues in the CDR3. V shed 5 bases and J 9 bases; nucleotides not matched to a gene: 13. The CDR3 loop is CASSQGWASGSTEQFF. CDR3 DNA: TGTGCCAGCAGTCAGGGGTGGGCTAGCGGGAGTACTGAGCAGTTCTTC.

This clonotype was detected many times. The chain combines TRBV9 with TRBJ2-1, with TRBD2 matching over 7 bases. The CDR3 is made up of 14 amino acids. Germline CDR1 is SGDLS and CDR2 is YYNGEE. Unmatched junction bases numbered 8, after V lost 2 bases and J lost 9 bases. The DNA of the CDR3 is TGTGCCAGCAGCGTCGGGCGGGAGTTACTTGAGCAGTTCTTC. Translated: CASSVGRELLEQFF.

This clonotype came up many times. The rearrangement joins TRBV25-1 to TRBJ2-5, with D tentatively TRBD2 (5 bases). V was clipped by 3 bases and J by 4 bases, with 15 bases between them. Germline CDR1 and CDR2: MGHDK and SYGVNS. The CDR3 is made up of 15 amino acids. Here the CDR3 DNA reads TGTGCCAGCAGTGAGTTCGCCGGGAACGGAGAGACCCAGTACTTC. This gives the protein CASSEFAGNGETQYF.

There are a few counts of this clonotype. The J gene is TRBJ2-3, the V gene TRBV4-1; D is uncertain. V was cut by 4 bases and J by 2 bases, with 13 bases left in between. Germline assignment: CDR1 MGHRA and CDR2 YSYEKL. The CDR3 sequence is 15 residues long. This CDR3 is CASSPPVRFTDTQYF. The CDR3, as DNA: TGCGCCAGCAGCCCTCCGGTTAGATTCACAGATACGCAGTATTTT.

The sample holds many counts of this clonotype. The conserved closing phenylalanine or tryptophan is absent in this CDR3, likely reflecting a read error. The DNA is omitted, as the CDR3 cannot be located on it reliably, and the CDR3 follows TCRdb's listing. The rearrangement links TRBV5-1 to TRBJ2-7; the table assigns TRBD1, which was not confirmed against the DNA. The CDR3 region is 8 residues in length, termini included. Germline CDR1 reads SGHRS; CDR2 reads YFSETQ. Here the CDR3 reads CASSAGAP.

This clonotype was seen at least ten times. V usage is TRBV20-1 and J usage is TRBJ1-4; D might be TRBD1 (6 bases). Germline V gene data show CDR1 as DFQATT and CDR2 as SNEGSKA (reference sequence). This CDR3 comprises 13 residues. V shed 6 bases and J shed 4 bases, with 12 bases lying between them. CDR3 DNA sequence: TGCAGTGCCTCCGGACAGAATAATGAAAAACTGTTTTTT. Its protein product is CSASGQNNEKLFF.

This clonotype was seen at least ten times. The chain couples TRBV7-6 to TRBJ2-5; D call uncertain. Trimming pared 1 base from V and 7 bases from J, leaving 10 bases between. In germline, CDR1 is SGHVS, CDR2 FNYEAQ. This CDR3 spans 13 amino acids. CDR3 amino acids: CASSLGADGTQYF. For the CDR3, the DNA is TGTGCCAGCAGCTTAGGTGCGGATGGGACCCAGTACTTC.

The sample holds many counts of this clonotype. The chain employs TRBV7-3 and TRBJ2-3; 9 nucleotides line up with TRBD2. Germline CDR1 reads SGHTA; CDR2 reads FQGTGA. The junction had 4 bases not matched to a gene; V was cut back by 4 bases and J by 2 bases. The CDR3 length is 15 residues. CDR3 loop: CASSWAGGPTDTQYF. For the CDR3, the DNA is TGTGCCAGCAGCTGGGCGGGAGGGCCCACAGATACGCAGTATTTT.

The sample holds many counts of this clonotype. The gene calls are TRBV20-1 and TRBJ2-7; D is perhaps TRBD1 (5 bases). CDR1 is DFQATT and CDR2 is SNEGSKA in the germline V gene (reference sequence). The CDR3 loop spans 12 amino acids. V dropped 6 bases and J dropped 6 bases, with 15 bases sitting between them. CDR3 coding DNA: TGCAGTGCCACAGGCTCCAGGCTCGAGCAGTACTTC. Its translation is CSATGSRLEQYF.

This clonotype showed up many times. The chain joins TRBV7-9 to TRBJ2-3; 7 nucleotides line up with TRBD2. With 10 bases clipped from V and 0 bases from J, the junction kept 7 bases outside the gene matches. Germline V lookup: CDR1 SEHNR, CDR2 FQNEAQ (reference sequence). The CDR3 runs 14 residues. The CDR3 coding sequence is TGTGCCACCCAGCGGGACCTTAGCACAGATACGCAGTATTTT. Translated: CATQRDLSTDTQYF. The full variable domain, completed using reference TRBV7-9 and TRBJ2-3, is DTGVSQNPRHKITKRGQNVTFRCDPISEHNRLYWYRQTLGQGPEFLTYFQNEAQLEKSRLLSDRFSAERPKGSFSTLEIQRTEQGDSAMYLCATQRDLSTDTQYFGPGTRLTVL.

The sample holds one count of this clonotype. The rearrangement joins TRBV29-1 to TRBJ2-2; D ambiguous. CDR3 length: 14 amino acids. Per germline, CDR1 SQVTM and CDR2 ANQGSEA. With 7 bases removed from V and 4 bases from J, the gap between germline ends came to 16 bases. CDR3 loop: CSGAGRRGTGELFF. CDR3 bases: TGCAGCGGGGCCGGCCGAAGAGGCACCGGGGAGCTGTTTTTT.

In its sample, this clonotype was seen many times. The V and J genes are TRBV6-5 and TRBJ2-2, with 12 bases matching TRBD2. Trimming at V came to 5 bases and at J to 6 bases, leaving 13 bases not matched to a gene. The CDR3 has 18 residues. The germline V gene encodes CDR1 MNHEY and CDR2 SVGAGI. The CDR3 loop reads CASSDRLAGAVGAGELFF. The CDR3 nucleotides are TGTGCCAGCAGTGACAGACTAGCGGGAGCGGTCGGCGCCGGGGAGCTGTTTTTT.

This CDR3 reads CASSSPGLAGASNEQFF. CDR3 DNA: TGTGCCAGCAGTTCACCGGGACTAGCGGGAGCTAGCAATGAGCAGTTCTTC. The rearrangement uses TRBV12-3 or TRBV12-4 and TRBJ2-1; 14 positions match TRBD2. The V segment lost 4 bases and the J segment 6 bases; nucleotides outside the gene matches: 8. The CDR3 is 17 amino acids.

This clonotype has only a few counts. The V and J genes are TRBV20-1 and TRBJ2-5; 9 nucleotides match TRBD2. Germline CDR1 DFQATT, CDR2 SNEGSKA (reference sequence). V shed 7 bases and J 4 bases; nucleotides not matched to a gene: 1. This CDR3 comprises 11 residues. CDR3 coding DNA: TGCAGTGGAGCGGGAGGAGAGACCCAGTACTTC. Protein: CSGAGGETQYF.

This clonotype was seen at least ten times. This chain links TRBV28 with TRBJ2-7; D might be TRBD2 (5 bases). Germline V gene data show CDR1 as MDHEN and CDR2 as SYDVKM. V dropped 2 bases and J dropped 8 bases, with 7 bases sitting between them. The CDR3 is 11 amino acids. CDR3 nucleotides: TGTGCCAGCAGTTTAGGGGAGCAGCAGTACTTC. Encoded protein: CASSLGEQQYF.

With respect to this clonotype: A much more abundant neighbour one base away suggests this may be a read error. This chain uses TRBV7-9 with TRBJ2-1; 7 nucleotides agree with TRBD2. The CDR3 runs 15 residues. Germline lookup yields CDR1 SEHNR and CDR2 FQNEAQ (reference sequence). The CDR3 spells CVSTPRERSYNEQFF. The CDR3 coding sequence is TGTGTCAGCACCCCGCGGGAGCGCTCCTACAATGAGCAGTTCTTC.